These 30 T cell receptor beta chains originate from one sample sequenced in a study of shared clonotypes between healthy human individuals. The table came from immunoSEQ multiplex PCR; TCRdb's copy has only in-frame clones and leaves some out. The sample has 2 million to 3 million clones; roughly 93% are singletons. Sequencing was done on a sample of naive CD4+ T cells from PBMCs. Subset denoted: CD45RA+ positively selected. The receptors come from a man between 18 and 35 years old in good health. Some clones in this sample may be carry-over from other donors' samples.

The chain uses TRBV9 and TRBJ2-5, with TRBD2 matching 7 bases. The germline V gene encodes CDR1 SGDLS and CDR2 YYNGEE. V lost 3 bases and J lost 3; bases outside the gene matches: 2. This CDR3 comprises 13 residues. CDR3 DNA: TGTGCCAGCAGCGCCGGGACTAAAGAGACCCAGTACTTC. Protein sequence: CASSAGTKETQYF.

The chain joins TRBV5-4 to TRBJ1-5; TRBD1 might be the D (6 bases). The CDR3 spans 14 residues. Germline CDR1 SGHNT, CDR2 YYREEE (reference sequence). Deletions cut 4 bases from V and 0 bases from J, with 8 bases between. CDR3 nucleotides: TGTGCCAGCAGCCTGACAGGTAGCAATCAGCCCCAGCATTTT. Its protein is CASSLTGSNQPQHF.

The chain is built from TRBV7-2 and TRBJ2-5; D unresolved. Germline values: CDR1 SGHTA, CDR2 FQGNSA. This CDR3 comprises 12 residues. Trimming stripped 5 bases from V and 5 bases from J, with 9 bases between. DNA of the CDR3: TGTGCCAGCAGCGCACCCCGGGAGACCCAGTACTTC. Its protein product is CASSAPRETQYF.

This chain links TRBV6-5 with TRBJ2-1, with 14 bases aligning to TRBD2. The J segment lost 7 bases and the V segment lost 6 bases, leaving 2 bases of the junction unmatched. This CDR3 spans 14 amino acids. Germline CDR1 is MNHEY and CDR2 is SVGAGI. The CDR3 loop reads CASRRTSGRNEQFF. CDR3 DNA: TGTGCCAGCAGGAGGACTAGCGGGAGGAATGAGCAGTTCTTC.

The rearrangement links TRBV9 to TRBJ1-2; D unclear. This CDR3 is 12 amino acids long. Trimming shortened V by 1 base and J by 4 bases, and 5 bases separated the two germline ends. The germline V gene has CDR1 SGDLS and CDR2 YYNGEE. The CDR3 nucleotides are TGTGCCAGCAGCGTATGGGGCTATGGCTACACCTTC. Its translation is CASSVWGYGYTF. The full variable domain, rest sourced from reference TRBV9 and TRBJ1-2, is DSGVTQTPKHLITATGQRVTLRCSPRSGDLSVYWYQQSLDQGLQFLIQYYNGEERAKGNILERFSAQQFPDLHSELNLSSLELGDSALYFCASSVWGYGYTFGSGTRLTVV.

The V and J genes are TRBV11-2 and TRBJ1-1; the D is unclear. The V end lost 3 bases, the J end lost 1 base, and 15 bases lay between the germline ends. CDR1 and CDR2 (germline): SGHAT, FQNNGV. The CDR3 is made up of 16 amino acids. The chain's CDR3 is CASSLPLYSTNTEAFF. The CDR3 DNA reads TGTGCCAGCAGCTTGCCTTTATATTCTACGAACACTGAAGCTTTCTTT.

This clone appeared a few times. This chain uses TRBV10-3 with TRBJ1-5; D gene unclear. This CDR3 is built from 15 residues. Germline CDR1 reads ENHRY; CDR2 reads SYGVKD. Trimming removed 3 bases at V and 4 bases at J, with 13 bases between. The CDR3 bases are TGTGCCATCAGTGAAAATCTTGCGGTGAATCAGCCCCAGCATTTT. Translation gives CAISENLAVNQPQHF.

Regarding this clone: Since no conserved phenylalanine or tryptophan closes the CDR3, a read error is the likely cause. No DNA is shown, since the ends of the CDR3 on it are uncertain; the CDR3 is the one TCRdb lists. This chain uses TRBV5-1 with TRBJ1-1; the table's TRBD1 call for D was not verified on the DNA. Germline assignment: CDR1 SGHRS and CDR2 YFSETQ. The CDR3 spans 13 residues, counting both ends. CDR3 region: CASSLEGTGGAEV.

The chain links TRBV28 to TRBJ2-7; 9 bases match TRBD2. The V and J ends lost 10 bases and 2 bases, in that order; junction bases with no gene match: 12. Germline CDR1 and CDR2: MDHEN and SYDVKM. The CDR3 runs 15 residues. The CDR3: CATLTSGRPTYEQYF. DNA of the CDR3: TGTGCCACCTTGACAAGCGGGAGGCCCACCTACGAGCAGTACTTC.

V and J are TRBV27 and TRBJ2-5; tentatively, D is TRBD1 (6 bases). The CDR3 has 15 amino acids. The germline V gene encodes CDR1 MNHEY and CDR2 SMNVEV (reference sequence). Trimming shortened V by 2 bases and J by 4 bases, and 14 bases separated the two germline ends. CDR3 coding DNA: TGTGCCAGCAGTTTAGGTCAGGGGATGGGAGAGACCCAGTACTTC. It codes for CASSLGQGMGETQYF.

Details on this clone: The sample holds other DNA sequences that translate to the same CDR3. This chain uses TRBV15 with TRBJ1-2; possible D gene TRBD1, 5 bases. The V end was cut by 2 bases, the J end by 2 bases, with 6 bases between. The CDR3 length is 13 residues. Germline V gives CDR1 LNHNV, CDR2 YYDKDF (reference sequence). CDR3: CATSRQGNYGYTF. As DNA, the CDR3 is TGTGCCACCAGCAGACAGGGAAACTATGGCTACACCTTC.

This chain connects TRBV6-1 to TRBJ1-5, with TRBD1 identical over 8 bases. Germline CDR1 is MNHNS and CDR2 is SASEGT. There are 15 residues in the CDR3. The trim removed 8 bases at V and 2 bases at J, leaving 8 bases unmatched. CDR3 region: CASVDRGRGNQPQHF. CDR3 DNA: TGTGCCAGCGTTGACAGGGGCAGGGGCAATCAGCCCCAGCATTTT.

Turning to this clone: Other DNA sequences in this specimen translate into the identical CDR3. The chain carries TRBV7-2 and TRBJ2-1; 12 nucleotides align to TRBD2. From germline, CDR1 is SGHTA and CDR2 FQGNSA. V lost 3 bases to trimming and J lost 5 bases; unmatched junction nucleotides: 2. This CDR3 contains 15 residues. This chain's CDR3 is CASSLGLAGNNEQFF. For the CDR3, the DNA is TGTGCCAGCAGCTTGGGACTAGCGGGTAACAATGAGCAGTTCTTC.

This CDR3 is CASSLDRFTGNTIYF. The CDR3 DNA sequence: TGTGCCAGCAGCTTGGACAGGTTCACTGGAAACACCATATATTTT. The rearrangement uses TRBV5-8 and TRBJ1-3, with D tentatively TRBD1 (5 bases). From germline, CDR1 is SGHTS and CDR2 YDEGEE. The CDR3 extends over 15 amino acids. Trimming left V 0 bases short and J 2 bases short, with 9 bases between.

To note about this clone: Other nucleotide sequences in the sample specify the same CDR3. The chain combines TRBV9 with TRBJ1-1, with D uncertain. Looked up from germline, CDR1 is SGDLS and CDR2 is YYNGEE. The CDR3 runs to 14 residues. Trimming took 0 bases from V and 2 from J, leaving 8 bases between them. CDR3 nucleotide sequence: TGTGCCAGCAGCGTAGGGGGTTCAAACACTGAAGCTTTCTTT. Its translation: CASSVGGSNTEAFF.

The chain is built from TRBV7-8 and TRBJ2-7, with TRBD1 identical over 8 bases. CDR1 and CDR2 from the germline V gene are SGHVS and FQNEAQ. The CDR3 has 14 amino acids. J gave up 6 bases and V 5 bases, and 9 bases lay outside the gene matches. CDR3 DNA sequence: TGTGCCAGCAGCACAGACAGGGGACCACTCGAGCAGTACTTC. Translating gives CASSTDRGPLEQYF.

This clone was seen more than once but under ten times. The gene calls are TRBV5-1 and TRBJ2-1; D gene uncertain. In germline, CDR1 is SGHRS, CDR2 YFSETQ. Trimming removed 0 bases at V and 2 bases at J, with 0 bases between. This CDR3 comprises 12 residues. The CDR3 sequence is CASSLAYNEQFF. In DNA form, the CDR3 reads TGCGCCAGCAGCTTGGCCTACAATGAGCAGTTCTTC.

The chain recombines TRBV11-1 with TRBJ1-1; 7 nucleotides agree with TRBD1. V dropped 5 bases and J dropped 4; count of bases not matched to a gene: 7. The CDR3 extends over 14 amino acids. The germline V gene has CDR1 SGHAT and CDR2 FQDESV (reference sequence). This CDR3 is CASSTYRGVTEAFF. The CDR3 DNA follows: TGTGCCAGCAGCACTTACAGGGGCGTCACTGAAGCTTTCTTT.

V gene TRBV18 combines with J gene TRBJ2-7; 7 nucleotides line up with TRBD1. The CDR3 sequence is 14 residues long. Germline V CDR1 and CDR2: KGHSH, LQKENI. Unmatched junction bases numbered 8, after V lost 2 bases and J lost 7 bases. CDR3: CASSPDRAGGEQYF. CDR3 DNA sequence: TGTGCCAGCTCACCAGACAGGGCAGGGGGAGAGCAGTACTTC. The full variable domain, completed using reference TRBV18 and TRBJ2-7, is NAGVMQNPRHLVRRRGQEARLRCSPMKGHSHVYWYRQLPEEGLKFMVYLQKENIIDESGMPKERFSAEFPKEGPSILRIQQVVRGDSAAYFCASSPDRAGGEQYFGPGTRLTVT.

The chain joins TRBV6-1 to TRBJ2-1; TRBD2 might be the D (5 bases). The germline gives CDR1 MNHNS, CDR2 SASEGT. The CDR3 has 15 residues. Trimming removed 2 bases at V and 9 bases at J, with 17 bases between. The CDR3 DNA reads TGTGCCAGCAGTGAACGAGGGTTCGGGGTGTCTGAGCAGTTCTTC. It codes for CASSERGFGVSEQFF.

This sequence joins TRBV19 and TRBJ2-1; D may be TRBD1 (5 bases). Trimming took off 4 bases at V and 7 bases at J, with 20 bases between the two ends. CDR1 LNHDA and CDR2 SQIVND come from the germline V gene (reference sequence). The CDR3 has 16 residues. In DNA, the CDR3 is TGTGCCAGTAGTAGGAGTCGGAGTGGGGCCCGGAATGAGCAGTTCTTC. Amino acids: CASSRSRSGARNEQFF.

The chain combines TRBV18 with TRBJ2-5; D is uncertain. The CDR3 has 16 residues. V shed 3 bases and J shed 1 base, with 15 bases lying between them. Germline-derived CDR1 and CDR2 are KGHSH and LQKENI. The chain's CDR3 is CASSPTASLGQETQYF. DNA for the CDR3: TGTGCCAGCTCACCCACCGCCAGCCTTGGCCAAGAGACCCAGTACTTC.

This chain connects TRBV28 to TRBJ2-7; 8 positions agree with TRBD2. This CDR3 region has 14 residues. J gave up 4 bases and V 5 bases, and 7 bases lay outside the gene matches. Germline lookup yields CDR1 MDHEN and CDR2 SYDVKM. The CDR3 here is CASSRGGTLYEQYF. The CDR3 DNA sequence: TGTGCCAGCAGTCGGGGGGGGACTTTATACGAGCAGTACTTC.

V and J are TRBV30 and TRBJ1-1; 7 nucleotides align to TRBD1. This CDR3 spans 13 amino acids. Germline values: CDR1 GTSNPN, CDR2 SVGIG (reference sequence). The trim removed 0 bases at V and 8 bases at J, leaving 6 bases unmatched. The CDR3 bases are TGTGCCTGGAGTGTACAGGGGCAGGGAGAAGCTTTCTTT. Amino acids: CAWSVQGQGEAFF.

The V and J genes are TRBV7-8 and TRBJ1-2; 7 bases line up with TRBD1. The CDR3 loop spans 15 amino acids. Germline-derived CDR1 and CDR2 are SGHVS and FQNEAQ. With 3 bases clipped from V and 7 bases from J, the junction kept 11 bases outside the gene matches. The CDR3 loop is CASSLKPGQMGGYTF. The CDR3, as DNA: TGTGCCAGCAGCTTGAAACCGGGACAGATGGGTGGCTACACCTTC.

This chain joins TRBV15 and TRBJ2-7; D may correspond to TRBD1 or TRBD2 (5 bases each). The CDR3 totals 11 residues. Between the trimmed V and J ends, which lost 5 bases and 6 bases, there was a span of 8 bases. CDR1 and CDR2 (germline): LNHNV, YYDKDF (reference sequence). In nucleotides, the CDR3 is TGTGCCACCAGCGGGGCGGGCGAGCAGTACTTC. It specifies CATSGAGEQYF.

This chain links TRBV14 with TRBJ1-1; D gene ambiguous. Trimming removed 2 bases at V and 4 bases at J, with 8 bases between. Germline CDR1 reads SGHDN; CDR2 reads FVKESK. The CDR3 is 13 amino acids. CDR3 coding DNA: TGTGCCAGCAGCCAACTCTGGGGCACTGAAGCTTTCTTT. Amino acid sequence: CASSQLWGTEAFF. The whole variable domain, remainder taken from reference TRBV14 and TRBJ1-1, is EAGVTQFPSHSVIEKGQTVTLRCDPISGHDNLYWYRRVMGKEIKFLLHFVKESKQDESGMPNNRFLAERTGGTYSTLKVQPAELEDSGVYFCASSQLWGTEAFFGQGTRLTVV.

CDR3 region: CASSFRSNQPQHF. The CDR3 region has the DNA TGTGCCAGCAGTTTTAGAAGCAATCAGCCCCAGCATTTT. The V gene is TRBV6-5, the J gene TRBJ1-5; D ambiguous. Trimming shortened V by 4 bases and J by 1 base, and 5 bases separated the two germline ends. Germline V gene lookup returns CDR1 MNHEY and CDR2 SVGAGI. The CDR3 runs 13 residues.

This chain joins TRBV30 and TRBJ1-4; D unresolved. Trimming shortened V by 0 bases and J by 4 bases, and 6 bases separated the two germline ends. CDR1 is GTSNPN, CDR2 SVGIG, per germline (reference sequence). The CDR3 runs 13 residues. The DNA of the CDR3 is TGTGCCTGGAGTGTACGCCGTAATGAAAAACTGTTTTTT. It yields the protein CAWSVRRNEKLFF.

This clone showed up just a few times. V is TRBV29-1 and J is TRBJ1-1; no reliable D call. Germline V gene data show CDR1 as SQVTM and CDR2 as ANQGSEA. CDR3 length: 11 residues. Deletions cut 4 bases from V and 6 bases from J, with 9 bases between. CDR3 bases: TGCAGCGTTGGGACTTACGCTGAAGCTTTCTTT. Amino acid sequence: CSVGTYAEAFF.